This TCR beta chain was sequenced during a study of blood T cell repertoires in COVID-19. Across the study: COVID-19 samples from acute and convalescent phases originated in the United States, Italy and Spain. PBMCs, B-cell-depleted T cells, or T cells were the source of the cDNA or gDNA that made up the material.

Original handling: Estimated nucleated cell counts came from reference gene primer amplification. TCRdb keeps only in-frame clones here, not all; method: immunoSEQ multiplex PCR. That table is the source of V, J and clone size, and D and trimming were worked out from the DNA. The sample consists of 50,000 to 55,000 clones, 86% of them appearing once. The sequence derives from a woman aged 80 or over with acute or convalescent COVID-19. The sequenced material came from peripheral blood.

CDR3 amino acids: CASSDRDTTYNEQFF. CDR3 bases: TGTGCCAGCAGCGACCGGGACACAACCTACAATGAGCAGTTCTTC. The chain couples TRBV9 to TRBJ2-1, with a tentative D call TRBD1 (6 bases). The CDR3 loop spans 15 amino acids. V shed 3 bases and J shed 2 bases, with 12 bases lying between them. The germline gives CDR1 SGDLS, CDR2 YYNGEE.